The 5 T cell receptor beta chains given below trace back to one sample, sequenced in a study of cytomegalovirus exposure and HLA in healthy donors. The primer mix had 60 Vbeta and 13 Jbeta primers. Sequenced by immunoSEQ multiplex PCR; TCRdb stores in-frame clones only, minus some. The table includes approximately 150,000 clones, around 77% detected once. The sample comprised PBMCs. The receptors stem from a woman aged 55-69 years in good health and CMV-seronegative.

The chain recombines TRBV6-1 with TRBJ1-5; TRBD1 matches at 8 bases. This CDR3 comprises 15 residues. Per germline, CDR1 MNHNS and CDR2 SASEGT. V gave up 4 bases and J gave up 9 bases; unmatched junction bases: 11. CDR3 protein: CASSGGQGASLPQHF. CDR3 nucleotide sequence: TGTGCCAGCAGTGGCGGACAGGGCGCTAGTTTGCCCCAGCATTTT.

The genes are TRBV18 and TRBJ2-1; D call uncertain. V was pared by 3 bases and J by 5 bases, with 8 bases between. The germline gives CDR1 KGHSH, CDR2 LQKENI. The CDR3 covers 13 residues. The chain's CDR3 is CASSPNSHNEQFF. DNA for the CDR3: TGTGCCAGCTCACCTAACAGTCACAATGAGCAGTTCTTC. Drawing the rest from reference TRBV18 and TRBJ2-1, the complete variable domain is NAGVMQNPRHLVRRRGQEARLRCSPMKGHSHVYWYRQLPEEGLKFMVYLQKENIIDESGMPKERFSAEFPKEGPSILRIQQVVRGDSAAYFCASSPNSHNEQFFGPGTRLTVL.

CDR3 in amino acids: CASSLMGGQQETQYF. CDR3 in DNA: TGTGCCAGCAGCTTAATGGGCGGACAGCAAGAGACCCAGTACTTC. The rearrangement uses TRBV7-3 and TRBJ2-5, with D perhaps matching TRBD1 (6 bases). V dropped 1 base and J dropped 2 bases, with 11 bases sitting between them. The CDR3 length is 15 residues. CDR1 and CDR2 from the germline V gene are SGHTA and FQGTGA.

This chain connects TRBV5-1 to TRBJ2-1; D is perhaps TRBD1 (6 bases). CDR3 size: 12 residues. CDR1 is SGHRS, CDR2 YFSETQ, per germline. V shed 4 bases and J shed 10 bases, with 12 bases lying between them. CDR3 DNA: TGCGCCAGCAGCCTTCTCGACAGGGAGCAGTTCTTC. Translation gives CASSLLDREQFF.

The V and J genes are TRBV5-1 and TRBJ2-7; TRBD2 aligns across 7 bases. V was clipped by 7 bases and J by 0 bases; unmatched bases: 16. This CDR3 has 17 residues. Germline V gives CDR1 SGHRS, CDR2 YFSETQ. The CDR3 sequence is CASATQSSGGSSYEQYF. The CDR3 region has the DNA TGCGCCAGCGCGACCCAATCTAGCGGAGGGAGCTCCTACGAGCAGTACTTC.